This TCR beta chain is drawn from a study of blood T cell repertoires in COVID-19. Trimming left V 2 bases short and J 6 bases short, with 13 bases between. CDR3 size: 14 residues. Germline CDR1 SEHNR, CDR2 FQNEAQ (reference sequence). Sequencing was performed with immunoSEQ multiplex PCR; in TCRdb, only in-frame clones are kept and a portion is missing. The table lists 300,000 to 350,000 clones, 85% to 90% of them singletons. The sample consisted of peripheral blood. The sequence came from a woman in her thirties with COVID-19, enrolled during active disease. The rearrangement joins TRBV7-9 to TRBJ1-2; a possible D gene is TRBD1 (6 bases). This CDR3 reads CASSLPQGWDGYTF. In DNA, the CDR3 is TGTGCCAGCAGCTTACCACAGGGCTGGGATGGCTACACCTTC. Using reference TRBV7-9 and TRBJ1-2 for the parts outside the CDR3, the full variable domain is DTGVSQNPRHKITKRGQNVTFRCDPISEHNRLYWYRQTLGQGPEFLTYFQNEAQLEKSRLLSDRFSAERPKGSFSTLEIQRTEQGDSAMYLCASSLPQGWDGYTFGSGTRLTVV.